The 16 T cell receptor beta chains below all came from one sample that was sequenced in a study of T cell responses to AZD1222 COVID-19 vaccine. Sequencing was performed with immunoSEQ multiplex PCR; in TCRdb, only in-frame clones are kept and a portion is missing. The repertoire has fewer than 180,000 clones, approximately 90% of them found once; the top ten carry under 4%. This material consisted of peripheral blood, taken 28 days after the second AZD1222 dose. The source of these receptors is an adult who received the AZD1222 COVID-19 vaccine.

The CDR3: CASSGVEAFF. CDR3 coding DNA: TGTGCCAGCAGTGGGGTTGAAGCTTTCTTT. The V gene is TRBV2, the J gene TRBJ1-1; D remains unclear. The CDR3 has 10 amino acids. Per the germline V gene, CDR1 is SNHLY and CDR2 is FYNNEI. The germline V and J ends were trimmed by 4 bases and 7 bases, with 4 bases remaining between them.

The V and J genes are TRBV10-3 and TRBJ2-5; no definite D call. CDR1 is ENHRY and CDR2 is SYGVKD in the germline V gene. The CDR3 is 14 amino acids. The germline V and J ends were trimmed by 6 bases and 5 bases, with 16 bases remaining between them. The CDR3 spells CAIRSSETLETQYF. CDR3 DNA sequence: TGTGCCATCAGAAGTAGTGAGACGTTGGAGACCCAGTACTTC.

This sequence joins TRBV7-6 and TRBJ2-2, with TRBD1 matching 7 bases. The trim removed 5 bases at V and 4 bases at J, leaving 7 bases unmatched. CDR1 and CDR2 (germline): SGHVS, FNYEAQ. CDR3 length: 15 residues. The CDR3 DNA reads as TGTGCCAGCAGCCAAGGACAGGTTGTCACCGGGGAGCTGTTTTTT. It yields the protein CASSQGQVVTGELFF.

The V and J genes are TRBV12-3 or TRBV12-4 and TRBJ2-1; no firm D call. V lost 1 base and J 5 bases, leaving 6 bases between the germline ends. The CDR3 extends over 13 amino acids. The CDR3 DNA sequence: TGTGCCAGCAGTTTAGGGCCTAACAATGAGCAGTTCTTC. Translation: CASSLGPNNEQFF.

J is TRBJ1-1 and V is TRBV6-5, with 8 bases that match TRBD1. This CDR3 region has 14 residues. Germline CDR1 reads MNHEY; CDR2 reads SVGAGI. V lost 6 bases and J lost 1; bases outside the gene matches: 4. The CDR3 DNA is TGTGCCAGCAGCCGGGGGACAGGGAACACTGAAGCTTTCTTT. Its translation is CASSRGTGNTEAFF.

The gene calls are TRBV9 and TRBJ1-2; TRBD1 matches 8 bases. Trimming cost V 0 bases and J 4 bases; bases outside gene matches: 8. This CDR3 spans 16 amino acids. Per germline, CDR1 SGDLS and CDR2 YYNGEE. CDR3 in DNA: TGTGCCAGCAGCGTAGATCTCGAAGGGACAGGCTATGGCTACACCTTC. Protein: CASSVDLEGTGYGYTF.

The CDR3, as DNA: TGTGCTAGTGGTCCAGGGGGCAGGAGTAATCAGCCCCAGCATTTT. Protein sequence: CASGPGGRSNQPQHF. The chain couples TRBV12-5 to TRBJ1-5; 8 nucleotides match TRBD1. Unmatched junction bases numbered 7, after V lost 5 bases and J lost 4 bases. Germline values: CDR1 LGHNT, CDR2 FRNRAP. CDR3 length: 15 residues.

The chain combines TRBV24-1 with TRBJ2-7; the D gene could be TRBD1 or TRBD2 (5 bases each). The germline V gene has CDR1 KGHDR and CDR2 SFDVKD. This CDR3 has 14 amino acids. Trimming left V 6 bases short and J 1 base short, with 12 bases between. CDR3 residues: CATSPGTVSYEQYF. DNA of the CDR3: TGTGCCACCAGTCCAGGGACCGTGTCCTACGAGCAGTACTTC.

The J gene is TRBJ1-3, the V gene TRBV5-5; D not resolved. V lost 0 bases and J lost 4, with 8 bases in between. In germline, CDR1 is SGHKS, CDR2 YYEKEE (reference sequence). CDR3 length: 14 residues. The CDR3 sequence: CASSLGSAGNTIYF. The CDR3 region has the DNA TGTGCCAGCAGCTTGGGTTCGGCGGGAAACACCATATATTTT.

The chain recombines TRBV19 with TRBJ2-5, with D possibly being TRBD2 (5 bases). Trimming left V 6 bases short and J 5 bases short, with 28 bases between. The germline V gene has CDR1 LNHDA and CDR2 SQIVND (reference sequence). The CDR3 is 18 amino acids. Written as DNA, the CDR3 is TGTGCCAGTAGCCCTCTGCTGCTGAGCGGAGGCCAATGGGAGACCCAGTACTTC. Its protein is CASSPLLLSGGQWETQYF.

V is TRBV19 and J is TRBJ2-3, with 7 nucleotides matching TRBD2. The ends lost 5 bases at V and 3 bases at J; junction bases unmatched: 2. The CDR3 is made up of 13 amino acids. Per germline, CDR1 LNHDA and CDR2 SQIVND (reference sequence). The CDR3 loop reads CASSAGDTDTQYF. The CDR3 DNA sequence: TGTGCCAGTAGTGCGGGAGATACAGATACGCAGTATTTT.

The genes are TRBV6-2 or TRBV6-3 and TRBJ2-3, with 7 bases lining up with TRBD1. V gave up 2 bases and J gave up 2 bases; unmatched junction bases: 4. This CDR3 contains 15 residues. Germline-derived CDR1 and CDR2 are MNHEY and SVGEGT. The CDR3 nucleotides are TGTGCCAGCAGTTACCTCAGGGGGTTCACAGATACGCAGTATTTT. Translating it yields CASSYLRGFTDTQYF.

This chain uses TRBV2 with TRBJ1-1; TRBD1 aligns across 9 bases. The J segment lost 5 bases and the V segment lost 3 bases, leaving 4 bases of the junction unmatched. The CDR3 totals 14 residues. The germline V gene encodes CDR1 SNHLY and CDR2 FYNNEI. This CDR3 is CASSDGQGWTEAFF. CDR3 coding DNA: TGTGCCAGCAGTGATGGACAGGGGTGGACTGAAGCTTTCTTT.

The rearrangement uses TRBV19 and TRBJ1-2; D uncertain. V lost 4 bases, J lost 0 bases, and 15 bases lay in between. This CDR3 region has 16 residues. The V gene's germline CDR1 is LNHDA and CDR2 SQIVND (reference sequence). CDR3 DNA sequence: TGTGCCAGTAGTACCCGACCCCGGAGAGCTAACTATGGCTACACCTTC. Its translation is CASSTRPRRANYGYTF.

The genes are TRBV7-9 and TRBJ1-2, with TRBD1 identical over 9 bases. CDR3 length equals 13 residues. Trimming cost V 1 base and J 8 bases; bases outside gene matches: 2. Germline V gives CDR1 SEHNR, CDR2 FQNEAQ (reference sequence). Here the CDR3 reads CASSLGGQGGYTF. The CDR3 DNA reads TGTGCCAGCAGCTTAGGGGGACAGGGCGGCTACACCTTC.

The V call is TRBV7-2, the J call TRBJ2-1, with TRBD2 matching 9 bases. The germline V gene has CDR1 SGHTA and CDR2 FQGNSA. Germline trimming cut 3 bases from V and 14 bases from J; bases unmatched to any gene: 8. This CDR3 region has 13 residues. CDR3 residues: CASSFSSGSSEFF. DNA of the CDR3: TGTGCCAGCAGCTTCAGTAGCGGGAGTTCAGAGTTCTTC. Using reference TRBV7-2 and TRBJ2-1 for the parts outside the CDR3, the full variable domain is GAGVSQSPSNKVTEKGKDVELRCDPISGHTALYWYRQSLGQGLEFLIYFQGNSAPDKSGLPSDRFSAERTGGSVSTLTIQRTQQEDSAVYLCASSFSSGSSEFFGPGTRLTVL.